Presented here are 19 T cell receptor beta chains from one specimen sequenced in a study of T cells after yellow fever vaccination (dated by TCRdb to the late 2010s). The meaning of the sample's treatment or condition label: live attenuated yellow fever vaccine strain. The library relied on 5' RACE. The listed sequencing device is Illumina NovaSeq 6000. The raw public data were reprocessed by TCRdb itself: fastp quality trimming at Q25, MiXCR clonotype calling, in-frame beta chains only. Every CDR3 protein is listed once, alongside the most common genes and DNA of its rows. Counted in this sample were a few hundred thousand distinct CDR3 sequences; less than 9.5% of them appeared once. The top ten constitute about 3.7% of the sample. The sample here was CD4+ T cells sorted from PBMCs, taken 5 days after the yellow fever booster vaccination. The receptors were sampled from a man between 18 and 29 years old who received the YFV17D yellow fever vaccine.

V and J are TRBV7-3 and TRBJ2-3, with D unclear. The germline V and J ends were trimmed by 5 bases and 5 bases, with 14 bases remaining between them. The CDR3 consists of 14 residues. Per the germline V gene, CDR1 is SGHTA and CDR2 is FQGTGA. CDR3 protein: CASSLAPLGDTQYF. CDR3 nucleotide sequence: TGTGCCAGCAGCCTGGCCCCCTTGGGAGATACGCAGTATTTT.

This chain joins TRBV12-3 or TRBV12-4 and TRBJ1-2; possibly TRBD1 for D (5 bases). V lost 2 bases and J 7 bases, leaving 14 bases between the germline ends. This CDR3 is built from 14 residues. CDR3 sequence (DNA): TGTGCCAGCAGTTTAAGGGGAGTAAAAGGTGGCTACACCTTC. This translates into CASSLRGVKGGYTF.

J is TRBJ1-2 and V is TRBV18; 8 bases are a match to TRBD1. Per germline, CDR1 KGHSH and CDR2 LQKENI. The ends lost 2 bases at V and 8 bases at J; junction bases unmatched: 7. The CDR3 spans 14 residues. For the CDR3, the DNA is TGTGCCAGCTCACCATCGACAGGGGAAGGAGGCTACACCTTC. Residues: CASSPSTGEGGYTF.

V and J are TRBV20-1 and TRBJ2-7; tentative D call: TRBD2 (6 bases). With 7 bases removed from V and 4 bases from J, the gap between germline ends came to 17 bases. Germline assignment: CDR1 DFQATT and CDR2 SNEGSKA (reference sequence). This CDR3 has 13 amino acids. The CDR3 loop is CSVRGGDLYEQYF. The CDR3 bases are TGCAGTGTGAGAGGCGGGGATCTATACGAGCAGTACTTC.

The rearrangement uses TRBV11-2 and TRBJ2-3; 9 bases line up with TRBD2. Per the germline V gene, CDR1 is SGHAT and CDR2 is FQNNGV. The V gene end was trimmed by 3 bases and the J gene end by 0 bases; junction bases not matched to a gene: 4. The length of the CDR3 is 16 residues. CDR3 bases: TGTGCCAGCAGCTTGGGAGCGGGGGGTAGCACAGATACGCAGTATTTT. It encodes CASSLGAGGSTDTQYF.

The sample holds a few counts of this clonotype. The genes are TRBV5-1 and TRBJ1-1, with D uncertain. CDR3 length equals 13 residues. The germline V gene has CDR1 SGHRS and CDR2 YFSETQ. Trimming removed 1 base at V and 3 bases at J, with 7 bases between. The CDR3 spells CASSLKGDTEAFF. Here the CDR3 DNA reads TGCGCCAGCAGCTTGAAGGGAGACACTGAAGCTTTCTTT. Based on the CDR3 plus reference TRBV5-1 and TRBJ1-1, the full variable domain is KAGVTQTPRYLIKTRGQQVTLSCSPISGHRSVSWYQQTPGQGLQFLFEYFSETQRNKGNFPGRFSGRQFSNSRSEMNVSTLELGDSALYLCASSLKGDTEAFFGQGTRLTVV.

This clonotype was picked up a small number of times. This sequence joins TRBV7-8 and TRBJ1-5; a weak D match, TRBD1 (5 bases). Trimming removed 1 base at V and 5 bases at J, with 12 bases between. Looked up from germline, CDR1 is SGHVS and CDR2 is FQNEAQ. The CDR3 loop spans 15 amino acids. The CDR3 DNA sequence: TGTGCCAGCAGCTTAGACAGGACACCCCATCAGCCCCAGCATTTT. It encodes CASSLDRTPHQPQHF.

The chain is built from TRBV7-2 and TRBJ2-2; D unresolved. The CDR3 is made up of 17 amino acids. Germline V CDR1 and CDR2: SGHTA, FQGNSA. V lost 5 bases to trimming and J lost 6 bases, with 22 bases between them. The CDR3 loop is CASSNLAGKPQSGELFF. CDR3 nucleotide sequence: TGTGCCAGCAGCAACCTGGCTGGCAAACCCCAGTCCGGGGAGCTGTTTTTT.

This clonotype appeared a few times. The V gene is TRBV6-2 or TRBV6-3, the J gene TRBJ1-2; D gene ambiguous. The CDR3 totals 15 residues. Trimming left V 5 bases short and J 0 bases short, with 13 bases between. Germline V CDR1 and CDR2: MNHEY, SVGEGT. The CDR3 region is CASSHRFGSNYGYTF. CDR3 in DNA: TGTGCCAGCAGTCACCGATTCGGTTCTAACTATGGCTACACCTTC.

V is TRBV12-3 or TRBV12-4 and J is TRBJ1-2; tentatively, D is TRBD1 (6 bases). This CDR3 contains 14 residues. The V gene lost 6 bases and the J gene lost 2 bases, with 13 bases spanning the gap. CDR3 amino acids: CASSRQRGNYGYTF. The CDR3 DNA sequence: TGTGCCAGCAGCCGCCAGAGGGGGAACTATGGCTACACCTTC.

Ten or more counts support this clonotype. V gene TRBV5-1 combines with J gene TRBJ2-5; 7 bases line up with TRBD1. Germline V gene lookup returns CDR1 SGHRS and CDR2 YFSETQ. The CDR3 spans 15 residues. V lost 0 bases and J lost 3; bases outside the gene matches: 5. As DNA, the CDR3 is TGCGCCAGCAGCTTGGACGGGACAGTAAAAGAGACCCAGTACTTC. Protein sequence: CASSLDGTVKETQYF. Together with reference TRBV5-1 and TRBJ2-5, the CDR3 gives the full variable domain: KAGVTQTPRYLIKTRGQQVTLSCSPISGHRSVSWYQQTPGQGLQFLFEYFSETQRNKGNFPGRFSGRQFSNSRSEMNVSTLELGDSALYLCASSLDGTVKETQYFGPGTRLLVL.

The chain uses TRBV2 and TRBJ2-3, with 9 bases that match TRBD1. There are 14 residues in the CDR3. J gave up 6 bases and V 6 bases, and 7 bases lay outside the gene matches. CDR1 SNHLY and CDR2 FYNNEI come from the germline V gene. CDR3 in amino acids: CASSLDRGGDTQYF. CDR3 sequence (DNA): TGTGCCAGCAGCCTCGACAGGGGGGGGGATACGCAGTATTTT.

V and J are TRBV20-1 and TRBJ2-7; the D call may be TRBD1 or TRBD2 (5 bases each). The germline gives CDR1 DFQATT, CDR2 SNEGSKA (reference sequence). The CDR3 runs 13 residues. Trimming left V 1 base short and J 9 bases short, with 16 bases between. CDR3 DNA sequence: TGCAGTGCTAGAGCGCCCGATGGGACCCTGCAGTACGTC. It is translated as CSARAPDGTLQYV.

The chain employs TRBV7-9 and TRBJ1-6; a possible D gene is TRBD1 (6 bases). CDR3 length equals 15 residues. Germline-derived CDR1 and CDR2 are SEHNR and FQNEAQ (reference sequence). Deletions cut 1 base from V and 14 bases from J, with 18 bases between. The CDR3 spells CASSLGDRPFRTLHF. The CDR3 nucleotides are TGTGCCAGCAGCTTAGGAGACAGGCCTTTTAGGACCCTCCACTTT.

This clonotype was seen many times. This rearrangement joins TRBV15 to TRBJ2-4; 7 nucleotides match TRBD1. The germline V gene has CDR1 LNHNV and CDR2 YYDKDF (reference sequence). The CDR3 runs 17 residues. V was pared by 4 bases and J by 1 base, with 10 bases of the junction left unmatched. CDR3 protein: CATSILRGLRAKNIQYF. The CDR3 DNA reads TGTGCCACCAGCATTTTAAGGGGGCTTCGGGCCAAAAACATTCAGTACTTC.

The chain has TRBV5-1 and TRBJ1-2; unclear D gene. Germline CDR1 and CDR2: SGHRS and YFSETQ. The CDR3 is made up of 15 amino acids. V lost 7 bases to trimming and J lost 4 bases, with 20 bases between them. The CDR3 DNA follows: TGCGCCAGCCGCCGAGAGGCCACTAGTTCCTATGGCTACACCTTC. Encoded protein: CASRREATSSYGYTF.

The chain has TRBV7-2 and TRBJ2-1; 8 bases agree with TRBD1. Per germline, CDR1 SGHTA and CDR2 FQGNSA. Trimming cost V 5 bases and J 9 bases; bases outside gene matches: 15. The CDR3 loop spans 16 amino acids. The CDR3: CASSLGQGGSGSEQFF. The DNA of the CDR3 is TGTGCCAGCAGCCTCGGACAGGGAGGAAGTGGCAGTGAGCAGTTCTTC.

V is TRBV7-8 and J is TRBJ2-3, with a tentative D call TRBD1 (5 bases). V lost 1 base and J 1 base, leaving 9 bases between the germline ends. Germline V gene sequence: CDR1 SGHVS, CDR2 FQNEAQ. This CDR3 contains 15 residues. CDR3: CASSLVGVGTDTQYF. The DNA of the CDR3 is TGTGCCAGCAGCTTAGTAGGGGTGGGCACAGATACGCAGTATTTT. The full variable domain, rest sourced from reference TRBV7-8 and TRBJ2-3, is GAGVSQSPRYKVAKRGQDVALRCDPISGHVSLFWYQQALGQGPEFLTYFQNEAQLDKSGLPSDRFFAERPEGSVSTLKIQRTQQEDSAVYLCASSLVGVGTDTQYFGPGTRLTVL.

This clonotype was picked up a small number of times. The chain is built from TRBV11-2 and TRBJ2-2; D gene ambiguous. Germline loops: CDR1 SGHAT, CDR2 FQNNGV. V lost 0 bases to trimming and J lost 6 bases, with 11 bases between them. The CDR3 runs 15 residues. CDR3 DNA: TGTGCCAGCAGCTTAGATCGGTTAGCTGCCGGGGAGCTGTTTTTT. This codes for CASSLDRLAAGELFF.